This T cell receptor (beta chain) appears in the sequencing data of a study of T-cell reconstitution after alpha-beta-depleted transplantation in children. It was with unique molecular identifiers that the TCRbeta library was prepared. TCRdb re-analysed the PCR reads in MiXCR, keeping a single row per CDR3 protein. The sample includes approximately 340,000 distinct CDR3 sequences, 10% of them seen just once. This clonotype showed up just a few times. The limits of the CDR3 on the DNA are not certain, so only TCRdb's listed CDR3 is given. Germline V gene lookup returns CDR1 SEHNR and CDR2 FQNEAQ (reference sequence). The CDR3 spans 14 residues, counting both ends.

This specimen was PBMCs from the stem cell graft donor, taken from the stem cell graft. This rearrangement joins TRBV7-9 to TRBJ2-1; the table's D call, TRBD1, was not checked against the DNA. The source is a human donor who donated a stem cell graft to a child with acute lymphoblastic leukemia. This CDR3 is CASSLVGPGTGALF.